The next 26 T cell receptor beta chains were all read from a single sample in a study of beta chain features in type 1 diabetes. Broader study findings: Type 1 diabetes patients had moderately but significantly shorter TCRB CDR3s in all four CD4+ subsets.

These receptors lack a known antigen. cDNA synthesis used the whole RNA isolate, giving expressed TCRB sequences. This table comes from immunoSEQ multiplex PCR, and its TCRdb copy is limited to in-frame clones, with some not included. The sample yields more than 250,000 clones, about 13% seen once. The sequenced sample was naive CD4+ T cells from blood. Receptors originate from a man between 25 and 39 years old with type 1 diabetes.

In its sample, this clone was seen a few times. The CDR3 bases are TGTGCCAGCAGTGCCCAGGGGGCTGAAGCTTTCTTT. It codes for CASSAQGAEAFF. This chain links TRBV2 with TRBJ1-1; 7 nucleotides match TRBD1. Germline assignment: CDR1 SNHLY and CDR2 FYNNEI. The CDR3 loop spans 12 amino acids. Losses at the gene ends were 4 bases for V and 6 bases for J; bases not matched to a gene: 2.

The chain joins TRBV14 to TRBJ1-1; D is perhaps TRBD1 (6 bases). Trimming pared 4 bases from V and 6 bases from J, leaving 15 bases between. The CDR3 consists of 14 residues. Germline V gene data show CDR1 as SGHDN and CDR2 as FVKESK. CDR3 amino acids: CASSPLKGTSEAFF. CDR3 DNA sequence: TGTGCCAGCAGCCCCCTCAAAGGGACATCTGAAGCTTTCTTT.

This clone was counted a few times. CDR3 bases: TGTGCCTGGAGTGGTCAGAATAGCAATCAGCCCCAGCATTTT. It translates to CAWSGQNSNQPQHF. The chain is built from TRBV30 and TRBJ1-5; D is undetermined. The CDR3 runs 14 residues. The ends were cut back, 1 base at V and 0 bases at J, with 7 bases in the middle. The germline gives CDR1 GTSNPN, CDR2 SVGIG (reference sequence).

This clone was picked up a small number of times. The chain employs TRBV9 and TRBJ2-1; 7 positions match TRBD2. CDR3 length equals 13 residues. Trimming removed 0 bases from V and 9 bases from J; junction bases left unmatched: 3. CDR1 is SGDLS and CDR2 is YYNGEE in the germline V gene. The CDR3 region is CASSVDGGGEQFF. Here the CDR3 DNA reads TGTGCCAGCAGCGTAGATGGGGGGGGTGAGCAGTTCTTC.

This clone appeared a few times. The J gene is TRBJ2-1, the V gene TRBV11-1, with unresolved D. Germline values: CDR1 SGHAT, CDR2 FQDESV (reference sequence). Deletions cut 2 bases from V and 2 bases from J, with 10 bases between. CDR3 length equals 15 residues. Here the CDR3 reads CASSLRQSAYNEQFF. Here the CDR3 DNA reads TGTGCCAGCAGCTTACGGCAGAGCGCCTACAATGAGCAGTTCTTC.

The CDR3 spells CASKRTESSYEQYF. The CDR3 coding sequence is TGTGCCAGCAAGAGGACTGAGAGCTCCTACGAGCAGTACTTC. J is TRBJ2-7 and V is TRBV6-1; TRBD2 is a possible D gene (5 bases). Trimming pared 7 bases from V and 0 bases from J, leaving 13 bases between. The CDR3 has 14 amino acids. Looked up from germline, CDR1 is MNHNS and CDR2 is SASEGT.

This clone was counted a few times. The chain carries TRBV5-1 and TRBJ2-7, with 8 bases fitting TRBD1. Trimming cost V 3 bases and J 4 bases; bases outside gene matches: 12. Germline V gene lookup returns CDR1 SGHRS and CDR2 YFSETQ. The CDR3 is made up of 16 amino acids. CDR3 DNA: TGCGCCAGCAGCTCCGCAGTTGACAGGGGAGGATACGAGCAGTACTTC. Protein: CASSSAVDRGGYEQYF.

The chain is built from TRBV19 and TRBJ2-1; 12 bases line up with TRBD2. The V and J ends lost 9 bases and 5 bases, in that order; junction bases with no gene match: 2. This CDR3 contains 13 residues. Germline lookup yields CDR1 LNHDA and CDR2 SQIVND (reference sequence). CDR3 bases: TGTGCCAGCCGGACTAGCGGGGACAATGAGCAGTTCTTC. Its translation: CASRTSGDNEQFF. The full variable domain, rest sourced from reference TRBV19 and TRBJ2-1, is DGGITQSPKYLFRKEGQNVTLSCEQNLNHDAMYWYRQDPGQGLRLIYYSQIVNDFQKGDIAEGYSVSREKKESFPLTVTSAQKNPTAFYLCASRTSGDNEQFFGPGTRLTVL.

The V gene is TRBV6-1, the J gene TRBJ1-2, with TRBD1 matching 8 bases. CDR3 length: 13 amino acids. The germline V gene encodes CDR1 MNHNS and CDR2 SASEGT. V dropped 7 bases and J dropped 6; count of bases not matched to a gene: 7. The CDR3 protein is CASTLTGENGYTF. The CDR3 DNA reads TGTGCCAGCACCCTGACAGGGGAGAATGGCTACACCTTC.

Many counts were recorded for this clone. This chain links TRBV4-3 with TRBJ2-1, with 12 positions matching TRBD2. CDR1 and CDR2 from the germline V gene are LGHNA and YSLEER. The CDR3 covers 14 residues. J was trimmed by 5 bases and V by 4 bases; bases with no gene match: 0. Here the CDR3 reads CASSRTSGDNEQFF. The CDR3 DNA reads TGCGCCAGCAGCCGGACTAGCGGGGACAATGAGCAGTTCTTC.

This sequence joins TRBV7-9 and TRBJ2-1, with 7 bases lining up with TRBD2. V shed 8 bases, J shed 0 bases, and the junction held 7 bases outside the gene matches. The CDR3 sequence is 15 residues long. The germline V gene encodes CDR1 SEHNR and CDR2 FQNEAQ (reference sequence). Written as DNA, the CDR3 is TGTGCCAGCCACGGGCGGGGGAGCTCCTACAATGAGCAGTTCTTC. Protein: CASHGRGSSYNEQFF.

The J gene is TRBJ1-2, the V gene TRBV7-2; 8 nucleotides line up with TRBD1. This CDR3 has 14 residues. Per germline, CDR1 SGHTA and CDR2 FQGNSA. The V gene end was trimmed by 0 bases and the J gene end by 7 bases; junction bases not matched to a gene: 4. The CDR3 DNA follows: TGTGCCAGCAGCTTAGCACAGGGGGGCTCTGGCTACACCTTC. Amino acid sequence: CASSLAQGGSGYTF.

In this sample, this clone turned up a few times. V and J are TRBV19 and TRBJ1-5, with 10 bases matching TRBD1. Trimming at V came to 8 bases and at J to 4 bases, leaving 14 bases not matched to a gene. Germline CDR1 LNHDA, CDR2 SQIVND (reference sequence). This CDR3 is built from 17 residues. This CDR3 is CASGLLGTGAGNQPQHF. The CDR3 coding sequence is TGTGCCAGTGGCCTCTTGGGGACAGGGGCGGGGAATCAGCCCCAGCATTTT.

The chain joins TRBV28 to TRBJ1-2, with 7 nucleotides matching TRBD1. The CDR3 consists of 14 residues. Losses at the gene ends were 5 bases for V and 2 bases for J; bases not matched to a gene: 5. Germline CDR1 MDHEN, CDR2 SYDVKM. The CDR3 DNA is TGTGCCAGCAGTCCTACAGGGGCGAACTATGGCTACACCTTC. This translates into CASSPTGANYGYTF.

This clone was picked up a small number of times. V and J are TRBV19 and TRBJ1-5; perhaps TRBD1 as D (5 bases). The germline gives CDR1 LNHDA, CDR2 SQIVND (reference sequence). Trimming removed 1 base at V and 7 bases at J, with 11 bases between. This CDR3 comprises 14 residues. Here the CDR3 DNA reads TGTGCCAGTAGTATAGGGATCCAGGGCCAGCCCCAGCATTTT. Translated: CASSIGIQGQPQHF.

This clone was detected a few times. V and J are TRBV15 and TRBJ1-5; D call uncertain. V was pared by 0 bases and J by 6 bases, with 15 bases between. This CDR3 is built from 16 residues. CDR1 is LNHNV, CDR2 YYDKDF, per germline (reference sequence). CDR3 DNA: TGTGCCACCAGCAGAGATCTTATTGAGGGAAGTCAGCCCCAGCATTTT. It specifies CATSRDLIEGSQPQHF.

This clone turned up a few times. The CDR3 spells CASSKGQGVVDYGYTF. The CDR3 DNA sequence: TGTGCCAGCAGCAAAGGACAGGGGGTCGTCGACTATGGCTACACCTTC. The chain joins TRBV5-4 to TRBJ1-2, with 10 bases fitting TRBD1. Germline V gene data show CDR1 as SGHNT and CDR2 as YYREEE (reference sequence). The CDR3 is made up of 16 amino acids. The ends lost 4 bases at V and 3 bases at J; junction bases unmatched: 9.

The V and J genes are TRBV7-9 and TRBJ2-3, with 11 bases matching TRBD2. This CDR3 is built from 16 residues. V gave up 3 bases and J gave up 4 bases; unmatched junction bases: 6. Germline-derived CDR1 and CDR2 are SEHNR and FQNEAQ (reference sequence). CDR3 nucleotide sequence: TGTGCCAGCAGCTTCTTAGCGGGAGGGCCCTCAGATACGCAGTATTTT. Protein sequence: CASSFLAGGPSDTQYF.

This clone was seen more than once but under ten times. The V call is TRBV5-1, the J call TRBJ2-5; D perhaps matches TRBD2 (5 bases). CDR1 and CDR2 (germline): SGHRS, YFSETQ. This CDR3 has 15 residues. The V gene lost 7 bases and the J gene lost 1 base, with 17 bases spanning the gap. The CDR3 DNA is TGCGCCAGCTCCGACGCGCGGGTACTCCAAGAGACCCAGTACTTC. Translated, it gives CASSDARVLQETQYF.

The chain couples TRBV27 to TRBJ2-3; D remains unclear. Between the trimmed V and J ends, which lost 2 bases and 4 bases, there was a span of 7 bases. The CDR3 loop spans 13 amino acids. Germline lookup yields CDR1 MNHEY and CDR2 SMNVEV (reference sequence). The CDR3 nucleotides are TGTGCCAGCAGTTTACTAGGCCCAGATACGCAGTATTTT. It codes for CASSLLGPDTQYF.

This rearrangement joins TRBV7-2 to TRBJ1-2; the match to TRBD1 covers 8 bases. V lost 4 bases and J lost 8; bases outside the gene matches: 9. Germline CDR1 and CDR2: SGHTA and FQGNSA. This CDR3 spans 14 amino acids. CDR3 sequence (DNA): TGTGCCAGCAGCTCCGACAGGGGAGGAGGAGGCTACACCTTC. Amino acid sequence: CASSSDRGGGGYTF. Supplemented by reference TRBV7-2 and TRBJ1-2, the full variable domain reads GAGVSQSPSNKVTEKGKDVELRCDPISGHTALYWYRQSLGQGLEFLIYFQGNSAPDKSGLPSDRFSAERTGGSVSTLTIQRTQQEDSAVYLCASSSDRGGGGYTFGSGTRLTVV.

This clone has a handful of counts. V usage is TRBV4-2 and J usage is TRBJ2-5, with TRBD2 matching over 12 bases. This CDR3 is 16 amino acids long. Germline values: CDR1 LGHNA, CDR2 YNFKEQ. V lost 2 bases and J lost 3; bases outside the gene matches: 4. CDR3 coding DNA: TGTGCCAGCAGCCAACCCCGACTAGCGGGGGAAGAGACCCAGTACTTC. It is translated as CASSQPRLAGEETQYF.

This clone was observed a handful of times. The V gene is TRBV30, the J gene TRBJ1-2; D might be TRBD1 (5 bases). Trimming stripped 4 bases from V and 14 bases from J, with 29 bases between. CDR3 length: 15 amino acids. Germline lookup yields CDR1 GTSNPN and CDR2 SVGIG (reference sequence). CDR3 nucleotides: TGTGCCTGGAACTTGATTTTACGCGGGACCGGCCTATGGACCTTC. Protein sequence: CAWNLILRGTGLWTF. The full variable domain, rest sourced from reference TRBV30 and TRBJ1-2, is SQTIHQWPATLVQPVGSPLSLECTVEGTSNPNLYWYRQAAGRGLQLLFYSVGIGQISSEVPQNLSASRPQDRQFILSSKKLLLSDSGFYLCAWNLILRGTGLWTFGSGTRLTVV.

This rearrangement joins TRBV4-1 to TRBJ1-5; 9 bases agree with TRBD1. The germline V gene has CDR1 MGHRA and CDR2 YSYEKL. This CDR3 is 14 amino acids long. The V gene end was trimmed by 4 bases and the J gene end by 2 bases; junction bases not matched to a gene: 0. The CDR3 loop is CASSRTGGNQPQHF. The CDR3 DNA reads TGCGCCAGCAGCCGGACAGGGGGCAATCAGCCCCAGCATTTT.

V and J are TRBV5-1 and TRBJ2-5, with 8 bases that match TRBD1. V shed 4 bases and J 5 bases; nucleotides not matched to a gene: 4. Germline CDR1 reads SGHRS; CDR2 reads YFSETQ. The CDR3 extends over 13 amino acids. CDR3 sequence reads: CASSLTGAETQYF. DNA for the CDR3: TGCGCCAGCAGCCTGACAGGGGCGGAGACCCAGTACTTC.

The genes are TRBV19 and TRBJ2-7; 7 bases map to TRBD1. V was clipped by 5 bases and J by 0 bases; unmatched bases: 7. The CDR3 is 15 amino acids. Germline V gene lookup returns CDR1 LNHDA and CDR2 SQIVND (reference sequence). This CDR3 is CASSSWTGSSYEQYF. DNA for the CDR3: TGTGCCAGTAGTTCCTGGACAGGAAGCTCCTACGAGCAGTACTTC. The whole variable domain, filled in from reference TRBV19 and TRBJ2-7, reads DGGITQSPKYLFRKEGQNVTLSCEQNLNHDAMYWYRQDPGQGLRLIYYSQIVNDFQKGDIAEGYSVSREKKESFPLTVTSAQKNPTAFYLCASSSWTGSSYEQYFGPGTRLTVT.